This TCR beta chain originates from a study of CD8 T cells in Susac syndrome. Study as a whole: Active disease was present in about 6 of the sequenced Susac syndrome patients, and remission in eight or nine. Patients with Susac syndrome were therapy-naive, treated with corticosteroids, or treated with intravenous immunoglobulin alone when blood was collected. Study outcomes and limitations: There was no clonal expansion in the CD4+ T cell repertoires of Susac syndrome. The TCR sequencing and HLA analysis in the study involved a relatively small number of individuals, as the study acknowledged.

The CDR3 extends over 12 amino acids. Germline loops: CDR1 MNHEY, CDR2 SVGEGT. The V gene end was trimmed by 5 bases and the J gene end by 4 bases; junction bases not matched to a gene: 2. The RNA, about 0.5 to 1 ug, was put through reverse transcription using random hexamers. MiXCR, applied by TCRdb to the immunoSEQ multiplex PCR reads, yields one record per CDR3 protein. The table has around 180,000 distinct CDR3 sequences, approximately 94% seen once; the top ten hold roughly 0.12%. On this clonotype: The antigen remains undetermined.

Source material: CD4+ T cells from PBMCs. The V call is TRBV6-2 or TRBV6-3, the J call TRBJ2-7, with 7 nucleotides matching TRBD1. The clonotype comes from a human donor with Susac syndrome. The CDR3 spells CASSDRVYEQYF. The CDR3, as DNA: TGTGCCAGCAGTGACAGGGTTTACGAGCAGTACTTC.